This T cell receptor (beta chain) was obtained from a study of T-cell reconstitution after alpha-beta-depleted transplantation in children. Trimming took off 0 bases at V and 0 bases at J, with 13 bases between the two ends. The CDR3 sequence is 17 residues long. The V gene's germline CDR1 is MNHEY and CDR2 SVGAGI. This clonotype turned up a few times. Its antigen is not identified. Construction of the TCRbeta library involved unique molecular identifiers. TCRdb redid the calling of the PCR reads with MiXCR, one entry per CDR3 protein. The sample lists 330,000 or so distinct CDR3 sequences, over 9.5% occurring once. Study-level points and caveats: One year after transplant, T-cell counts and diversity came mostly from newly produced T cells.

V and J are TRBV6-5 and TRBJ2-3; perhaps TRBD2 as D (5 bases). The sequence was collected from a boy under three years old with acute myeloid leukemia, due to receive a stem cell transplant. Sequencing was performed on PBMCs, taken before TCRalphabeta/CD19-depleted stem cell transplant. CDR3 bases: TGTGCCAGCAGTTACTCATCTAGCCCATACAGCACAGATACGCAGTATTTT. Translation: CASSYSSSPYSTDTQYF.